Listed below are T cell receptor beta chains from one sample, sequenced in a study of cytomegalovirus exposure and HLA in healthy donors. This table comes from immunoSEQ multiplex PCR, and its TCRdb copy is limited to in-frame clones, with some not included. The table includes nearly 300,000 clones, roughly 88% detected once. The specimen sequenced was PBMCs. The origin of the receptors is a man aged 35-49 years in good health and CMV-seropositive. Each CDR3 is given with its conserved first and last residue. The size entry is marked missing in some rows and otherwise reads once, few, many or a size class.

J | V | size | CDR3
TRBJ2-2 | TRBV6-5 | once | CASSHPGVAGELFF
TRBJ2-1 | TRBV19 | - | CASSIGPVGSYNEQFF
TRBJ1-5 | TRBV6-1 | once | CASSYQGGNQPQHF
TRBJ2-1 | TRBV5-1 | once | CASSSIPPVEREIYNEQFF
TRBJ2-3 | TRBV7-2 | - | CASSLPLGATDTQYF
TRBJ2-5 | TRBV6-5 | - | CASSSRLAGDTQYF
TRBJ2-3 | TRBV5-1 | once | CASSLAWLLVGTSGGTSTDTQYF
TRBJ2-7 | TRBV5-4 | - | CASSSWGGEQYF
TRBJ1-3 | TRBV6-6 | - | CASSGQGAPGNTIYF
TRBJ2-7 | TRBV27 | - | CASSLAGSYEQYF
TRBJ2-1 | TRBV9 | - | CASSAGSGIRNNEQFF
TRBJ2-7 | TRBV7-9 | - | CASSWTVSYEQYF
TRBJ2-7 | TRBV7-2 | - | CASREGTSGEQYF
TRBJ2-7 | TRBV28 | - | CASSSGLAGVEQYF
TRBJ2-6 | TRBV6-4 | - | CAGHRGSRATGANVLTF
TRBJ2-7 | TRBV2 | - | CASSVVSGSNYEQYF
TRBJ1-2 | TRBV16 | - | CASSLQGGYTF
TRBJ2-7 | TRBV27 | once | CASRLETSSYEQYF
TRBJ2-1 | TRBV2 | - | CASSVTSGRADEQFF
TRBJ1-5 | TRBV18 | - | CASSPGGASNQPQHF
TRBJ1-3 | TRBV5-1 | - | CASSLNPTAGNTIYF
TRBJ2-7 | TRBV19 | - | CASSITSGSYEQYF
TRBJ1-2 | TRBV10-3 | - | CAISELGDRGPSTTGYTF
TRBJ2-5 | TRBV7-2 | - | CASSLGPGGDQETQYF
TRBJ1-1 | TRBV7-3 | few | CASSFSQGRGTEAFF
TRBJ2-7 | TRBV19 | - | CASTWGTGGSYEQYF
TRBJ2-1 | TRBV5-6 | - | CASSAPGLAGLLNNEQFF
TRBJ2-2 | TRBV2 | - | CASSVGGTGWNTGELFF
TRBJ1-1 | TRBV7-2 | - | CAGSRRGGKVEAFF
TRBJ2-7 | TRBV27 | - | CASSLKGQGAYEQYF
TRBJ2-5 | TRBV7-9 | - | CASSPLGPQETQYF
TRBJ2-3 | TRBV2 | - | CASSEFSSDTQYF
TRBJ2-7 | TRBV28 | - | CASSSNRDTGYEQYF
TRBJ1-2 | TRBV29-1 | - | CSVEDLGAGGYGYTF
TRBJ1-1 | TRBV29-1 | - | CSVARGGNTEAFF
TRBJ2-1 | TRBV19 | - | CASSRTVSNNEQFF
TRBJ2-7 | TRBV7-9 | - | CSSSLHTGGKSYEQYF
TRBJ2-2 | TRBV5-4 | once | CASSFDWTGVGNTGELFF
TRBJ2-2 | TRBV27 | once | CASSLMDRVDTGELFF
TRBJ1-2 | TRBV30 | - | CAWSDRGGYTF
TRBJ2-1 | TRBV19 | once | CASTQGYNEQFF
TRBJ1-2 | TRBV6-5 | - | CASRGNYGYTF
TRBJ2-1 | TRBV6-4 | - | CASSDVAGGWNEQFF
TRBJ2-7 | TRBV18 | - | CASSAAADRGTYEQYF
TRBJ1-2 | TRBV30 | - | CAWSIRANYGYTF
TRBJ2-1 | TRBV18 | - | CASSQPGPSRREQFF
TRBJ1-1 | TRBV18 | few | CASSSGQLNTEAFF
TRBJ1-1 | TRBV5-1 | - | CASSSQENTEAFF
TRBJ1-2 | TRBV29-1 | - | CSVIATDGAAGEGYTF
TRBJ2-7 | TRBV21-1 | - | CASSKEGDRGTTYEQYF
TRBJ2-7 | TRBV18 | - | CASSPDLVAGPYEQYF